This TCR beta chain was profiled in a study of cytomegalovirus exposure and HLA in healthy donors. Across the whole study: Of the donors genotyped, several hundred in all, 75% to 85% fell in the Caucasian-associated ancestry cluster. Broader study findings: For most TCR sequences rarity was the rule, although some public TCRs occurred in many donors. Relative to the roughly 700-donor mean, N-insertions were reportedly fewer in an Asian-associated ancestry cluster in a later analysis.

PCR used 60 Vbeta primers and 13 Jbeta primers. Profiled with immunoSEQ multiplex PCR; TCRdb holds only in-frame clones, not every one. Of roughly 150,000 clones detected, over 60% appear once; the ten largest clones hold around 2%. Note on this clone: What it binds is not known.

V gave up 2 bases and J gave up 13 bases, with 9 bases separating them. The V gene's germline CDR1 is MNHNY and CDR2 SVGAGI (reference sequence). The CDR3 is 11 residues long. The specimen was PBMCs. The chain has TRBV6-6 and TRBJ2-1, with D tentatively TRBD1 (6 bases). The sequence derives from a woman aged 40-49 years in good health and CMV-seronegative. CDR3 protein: CASSYGTLQFF. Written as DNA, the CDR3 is TGTGCCAGCAGTTACGGGACACTCCAGTTCTTC.